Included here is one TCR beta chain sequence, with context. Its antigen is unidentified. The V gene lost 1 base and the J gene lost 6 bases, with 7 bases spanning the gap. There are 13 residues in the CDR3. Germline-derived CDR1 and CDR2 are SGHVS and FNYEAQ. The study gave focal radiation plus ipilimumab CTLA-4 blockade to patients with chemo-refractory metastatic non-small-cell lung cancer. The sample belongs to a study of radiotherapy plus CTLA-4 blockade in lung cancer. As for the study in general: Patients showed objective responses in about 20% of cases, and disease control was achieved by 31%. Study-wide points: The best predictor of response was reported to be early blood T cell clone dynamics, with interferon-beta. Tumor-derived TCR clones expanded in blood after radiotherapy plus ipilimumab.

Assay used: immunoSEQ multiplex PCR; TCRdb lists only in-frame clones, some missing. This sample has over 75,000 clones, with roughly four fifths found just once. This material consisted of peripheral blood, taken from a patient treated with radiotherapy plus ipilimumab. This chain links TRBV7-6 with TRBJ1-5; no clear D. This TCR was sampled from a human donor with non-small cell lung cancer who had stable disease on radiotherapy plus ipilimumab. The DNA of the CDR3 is TGTGCCAGCAGCTTAGGACCGGGTCAGCCCCAGCATTTT. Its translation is CASSLGPGQPQHF.